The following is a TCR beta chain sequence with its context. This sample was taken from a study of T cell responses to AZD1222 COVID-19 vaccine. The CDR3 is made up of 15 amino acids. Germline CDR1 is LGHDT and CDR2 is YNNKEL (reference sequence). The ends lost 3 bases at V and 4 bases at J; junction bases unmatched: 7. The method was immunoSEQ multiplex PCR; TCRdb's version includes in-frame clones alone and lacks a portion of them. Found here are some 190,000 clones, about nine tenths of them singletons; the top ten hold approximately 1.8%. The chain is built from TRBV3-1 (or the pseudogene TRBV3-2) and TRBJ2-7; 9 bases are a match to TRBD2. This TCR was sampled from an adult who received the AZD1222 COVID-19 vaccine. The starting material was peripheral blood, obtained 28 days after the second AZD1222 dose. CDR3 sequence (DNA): TGTGCCAGCAGCCAGGGCGCGGGGGGGCGTTACGAGCAGTACTTC. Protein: CASSQGAGGRYEQYF.